These 26 T cell receptor beta chains originate from one sample sequenced in a study of T cells in narcolepsy. The data were produced by immunoSEQ multiplex PCR, yet TCRdb's version contains in-frame clones alone and is incomplete. The table has tens of thousands of clones, roughly 85% seen once. The material sequenced was memory (CD45RA-) CD4+ T cells from blood. The source of these receptors is a human donor in good health.

Remarks on this clone: The same CDR3 is also encoded by other DNA sequences in this sample. The rearrangement links TRBV18 to TRBJ2-1; 12 nucleotides align to TRBD1. CDR1 is KGHSH and CDR2 is LQKENI in the germline V gene. With V trimmed by 3 bases and J by 6 bases, 6 bases remained unmatched. This CDR3 region has 16 residues. CDR3 region: CASSPLPGQGANEQFF. The CDR3 nucleotides are TGTGCCAGCTCACCTCTTCCGGGACAGGGGGCCAATGAGCAGTTCTTC. The complete variable domain, with remaining parts taken from reference TRBV18 and TRBJ2-1, reads NAGVMQNPRHLVRRRGQEARLRCSPMKGHSHVYWYRQLPEEGLKFMVYLQKENIIDESGMPKERFSAEFPKEGPSILRIQQVVRGDSAAYFCASSPLPGQGANEQFFGPGTRLTVL.

V is TRBV27 and J is TRBJ2-1, with TRBD2 matching 9 bases. The germline V gene has CDR1 MNHEY and CDR2 SMNVEV (reference sequence). There are 17 residues in the CDR3. Trimming removed 2 bases from V and 0 bases from J; junction bases left unmatched: 5. The CDR3 reads CASSLLSGRPSYNEQFF. In DNA, the CDR3 is TGTGCCAGCAGTTTACTCAGCGGGAGGCCCTCCTACAATGAGCAGTTCTTC.

The CDR3: CASSLQFSGNTIYF. The CDR3 DNA follows: TGTGCCAGCAGTCTACAGTTCTCTGGAAACACCATATATTTT. The chain links TRBV6-1 to TRBJ1-3, with D unresolved. The V and J ends lost 5 bases and 0 bases respectively, with 8 bases between them. CDR1 and CDR2 (germline): MNHNS, SASEGT. The CDR3 totals 14 residues.

The CDR3 sequence is CASSQDTGRETQYF. The CDR3 nucleotides read TGCGCCAGCAGCCAAGATACAGGGAGGGAGACCCAGTACTTC. The chain recombines TRBV4-3 with TRBJ2-5, with D perhaps being TRBD1 or TRBD2 (6 bases each). Germline V gene lookup returns CDR1 LGHNA and CDR2 YSLEER. Trimming shortened V by 0 bases and J by 5 bases, and 10 bases separated the two germline ends. This CDR3 contains 14 residues.

The rearrangement joins TRBV6-5 to TRBJ1-1; D is uncertain. Per the germline V gene, CDR1 is MNHEY and CDR2 is SVGAGI. This CDR3 has 14 amino acids. The V gene lost 8 bases and the J gene lost 4 bases, with 17 bases spanning the gap. The CDR3 spells CASRRGRWGTEAFF. CDR3 DNA: TGTGCCAGCCGTCGGGGTAGGTGGGGCACTGAAGCTTTCTTT.

The chain carries TRBV29-1 and TRBJ2-7; no clear D. The CDR3 is 14 residues long. In germline, CDR1 is SQVTM, CDR2 ANQGSEA. V lost 6 bases, J lost 6 bases, and 21 bases lay in between. The CDR3, as DNA: TGCAGCGTCACCCCCTTTAGAACCACCTCCGAGCAGTACTTC. Protein product: CSVTPFRTTSEQYF.

To note about this clone: The CDR3 does not end in the conserved phenylalanine or tryptophan, so this is likely a read error. This chain's CDR3 is CAWVWRSGSEQYL. Written as DNA, the CDR3 is TGTGCCTGGGTGTGGCGGAGCGGTAGCGAGCAGTACCTC. V gene TRBV30 combines with J gene TRBJ2-7; D perhaps matches TRBD2 (5 bases). Germline V lookup: CDR1 GTSNPN, CDR2 SVGIG (reference sequence). The ends were cut back, 5 bases at V and 6 bases at J, with 17 bases in the middle. There are 13 residues in the CDR3.

Only a few counts were recorded for this clone. This sequence joins TRBV29-1 and TRBJ2-3; 11 bases map to TRBD1. The germline gives CDR1 SQVTM, CDR2 ANQGSEA. The CDR3 sequence is 16 residues long. V trimming: 8 bases; J trimming: 2 bases; junction bases outside the gene matches: 12. The CDR3 nucleotides read TGCAGCCCCTTAGACGGACAGGGGGCGGACACAGATACGCAGTATTTT. Translated, it gives CSPLDGQGADTDTQYF.

The rearrangement joins TRBV6-5 to TRBJ1-1, with 7 bases identical to TRBD1. Per germline, CDR1 MNHEY and CDR2 SVGAGI. This CDR3 has 12 amino acids. With V trimmed by 6 bases and J by 8 bases, 6 bases remained unmatched. The CDR3 nucleotides are TGTGCCAGCAGGGTGGGACAGATAGAAGCTTTCTTT. It is translated as CASRVGQIEAFF.

The rearrangement joins TRBV6-4 to TRBJ2-1, with 14 bases that match TRBD2. Germline values: CDR1 MRHNA, CDR2 SNTAGT. V dropped 0 bases and J dropped 11; count of bases not matched to a gene: 6. The CDR3 covers 16 residues. The CDR3 region is CASSDSTSGRAPQQFF. For the CDR3, the DNA is TGTGCCAGCAGTGACTCGACTAGCGGGAGGGCCCCACAGCAGTTCTTC.

The gene calls are TRBV28 and TRBJ2-7, with a possible D match to TRBD2 (5 bases). This CDR3 has 13 residues. In germline, CDR1 is MDHEN, CDR2 SYDVKM. Trimming removed 6 bases from V and 3 bases from J, with 12 bases in between. The CDR3, as DNA: TGTGCCAGCAGCCGGGGTATTGGCTACGAGCAGTACTTC. Translating gives CASSRGIGYEQYF. The whole variable domain, remainder taken from reference TRBV28 and TRBJ2-7, is DVKVTQSSRYLVKRTGEKVFLECVQDMDHENMFWYRQDPGLGLRLIYFSYDVKMKEKGDIPEGYSVSREKKERFSLILESASTNQTSMYLCASSRGIGYEQYFGPGTRLTVT.

The chain carries TRBV27 and TRBJ2-1; D may be TRBD1 or TRBD2 (5 bases each). V lost 8 bases to trimming and J lost 0 bases, with 11 bases between them. The CDR3 sequence is 14 residues long. The germline V gene encodes CDR1 MNHEY and CDR2 SMNVEV (reference sequence). The CDR3 spells CASLGGGSYNEQFF. CDR3 sequence (DNA): TGTGCCAGCCTAGGTGGGGGCTCCTACAATGAGCAGTTCTTC.

This chain connects TRBV19 to TRBJ2-6, with D maybe TRBD1 (6 bases). Germline CDR1 is LNHDA and CDR2 is SQIVND (reference sequence). This CDR3 has 15 residues. V was clipped by 4 bases and J by 4 bases, with 11 bases between them. The CDR3 sequence: CASSNTGSGANVLTF. DNA for the CDR3: TGTGCCAGTAGTAATACAGGGTCAGGGGCCAACGTCCTGACTTTC.

This clone was observed a handful of times. The V call is TRBV14, the J call TRBJ2-1; 12 nucleotides match TRBD2. Trimming at V came to 1 base and at J to 12 bases, leaving 10 bases not matched to a gene. Germline CDR1 SGHDN, CDR2 FVKESK. The CDR3 runs to 16 residues. The DNA of the CDR3 is TGTGCCAGCAGCCAAGCACACGGCCTAGCGGGAGGGCCGCAGTTCTTC. Translated, it gives CASSQAHGLAGGPQFF.

J is TRBJ1-2 and V is TRBV29-1; no reliable D call. The CDR3 consists of 11 residues. The V end lost 4 bases, the J end lost 10 bases, and 13 bases lay between the germline ends. The germline gives CDR1 SQVTM, CDR2 ANQGSEA. CDR3 residues: CSVVITGDYTF. CDR3 sequence (DNA): TGCAGCGTTGTCATTACCGGGGACTACACCTTC. Supplemented by reference TRBV29-1 and TRBJ1-2, the full variable domain reads SAVISQKPSRDICQRGTSLTIQCQVDSQVTMMFWYRQQPGQSLTLIATANQGSEATYESGFVIDKFPISRPNLTFSTLTVSNMSPEDSSIYLCSVVITGDYTFGSGTRLTVV.

This clone was seen a few times. The gene calls are TRBV7-9 and TRBJ2-6, with no clear D. Trimming took 2 bases from V and 2 from J, leaving 7 bases between them. The CDR3 totals 15 residues. Germline loops: CDR1 SEHNR, CDR2 FQNEAQ (reference sequence). The chain's CDR3 is CASSLSVAGANVLTF. Here the CDR3 DNA reads TGTGCCAGCAGCTTAAGCGTAGCTGGGGCCAACGTCCTGACTTTC. The full variable domain, in which reference TRBV7-9 and TRBJ2-6 provide the parts outside the CDR3, is DTGVSQNPRHKITKRGQNVTFRCDPISEHNRLYWYRQTLGQGPEFLTYFQNEAQLEKSRLLSDRFSAERPKGSFSTLEIQRTEQGDSAMYLCASSLSVAGANVLTFGAGSRLTVL.

The gene calls are TRBV19 and TRBJ2-5; D possibly uses TRBD1 or TRBD2 (5 bases each). CDR3 length equals 13 residues. Trimming pared 10 bases from V and 5 bases from J, leaving 17 bases between. Germline CDR1 reads LNHDA; CDR2 reads SQIVND (reference sequence). This CDR3 is CATQRGLGETQYF. The DNA for the CDR3 is TGTGCCACCCAGAGGGGTCTCGGGGAGACCCAGTACTTC.

CDR3 bases: TGCGCCAGCAGCTTGGTAGGAGGAGGTGGCGAAGCTTTCTTT. The encoded protein is CASSLVGGGGEAFF. The chain links TRBV5-1 to TRBJ1-1; D is unclear. Germline loops: CDR1 SGHRS, CDR2 YFSETQ. The CDR3 consists of 14 residues. Trimming took 0 bases from V and 8 from J, leaving 14 bases between them.

The chain recombines TRBV4-2 with TRBJ2-1, with D unresolved. Trimming removed 0 bases at V and 3 bases at J, with 6 bases between. CDR3 length: 14 residues. CDR1 LGHNA and CDR2 YNFKEQ come from the germline V gene. The CDR3 spells CASSQEASYNEQFF. The CDR3 DNA sequence: TGTGCCAGCAGCCAAGAGGCCAGCTACAATGAGCAGTTCTTC.

The V call is TRBV18, the J call TRBJ2-2; D is undetermined. V was clipped by 3 bases and J by 2 bases, with 7 bases between them. This CDR3 is built from 14 residues. In germline, CDR1 is KGHSH, CDR2 LQKENI. CDR3 sequence: CASSPRQNTGELFF. The DNA of the CDR3 is TGTGCCAGCTCACCTAGGCAAAACACCGGGGAGCTGTTTTTT.

The CDR3 is CASSYQTGASNQPQHF. The CDR3 DNA reads TGTGCCAGCAGCTACCAAACAGGGGCTAGCAATCAGCCCCAGCATTTT. J is TRBJ1-5 and V is TRBV7-6; 7 bases match TRBD1. The germline CDR1 and CDR2 sequences are SGHVS and FNYEAQ. This CDR3 is built from 16 residues. Trimming took 4 bases from V and 0 from J; bases not matched to a gene: 6.

The V and J genes are TRBV10-1 and TRBJ2-1, with 12 bases lining up with TRBD1. The junction had 4 bases not matched to a gene; V was cut back by 4 bases and J by 6 bases. CDR3 size: 15 residues. Germline assignment: CDR1 WNHNN and CDR2 SYGVQD (reference sequence). This CDR3 reads CASSGRDRGLNEQFF. Written as DNA, the CDR3 is TGCGCCAGCAGTGGCCGGGACAGGGGGCTCAATGAGCAGTTCTTC.

The gene calls are TRBV10-3 and TRBJ1-1; possibly TRBD1 for D (5 bases). Trimming pared 1 base from V and 4 bases from J, leaving 13 bases between. CDR1 is ENHRY and CDR2 is SYGVKD in the germline V gene. The CDR3 sequence is 15 residues long. For the CDR3, the DNA is TGTGCCATCAGTGAGTATGGGGCGTCGGGCACTGAAGCTTTCTTT. Translated: CAISEYGASGTEAFF.

The chain recombines TRBV2 with TRBJ2-7, with 7 nucleotides matching TRBD1. The germline V gene encodes CDR1 SNHLY and CDR2 FYNNEI. The CDR3 extends over 15 amino acids. J lost 4 bases, V lost 10 bases, and 16 bases had no gene match. The CDR3 is CANCPGPGRGYEQYF. CDR3 coding DNA: TGTGCCAATTGCCCAGGGCCGGGCAGGGGGTACGAGCAGTACTTC.

The CDR3 bases are TGTGCCAGCAGCACGACTAGCACCGGGGAGCTGTTTTTT. Its protein is CASSTTSTGELFF. V and J are TRBV28 and TRBJ2-2; D is possibly TRBD2 (6 bases). The V gene's germline CDR1 is MDHEN and CDR2 SYDVKM. This CDR3 comprises 13 residues. With 6 bases removed from V and 4 bases from J, the gap between germline ends came to 9 bases. Combining the CDR3 with reference TRBV28 and TRBJ2-2 gives the whole variable domain DVKVTQSSRYLVKRTGEKVFLECVQDMDHENMFWYRQDPGLGLRLIYFSYDVKMKEKGDIPEGYSVSREKKERFSLILESASTNQTSMYLCASSTTSTGELFFGEGSRLTVL.

The chain has TRBV14 and TRBJ2-3; 7 bases are a match to TRBD1. Looked up from germline, CDR1 is SGHDN and CDR2 is FVKESK. Unmatched junction bases numbered 10, after V lost 3 bases and J lost 4 bases. The CDR3 length is 16 residues. Here the CDR3 DNA reads TGTGCCAGCAGCCAGACAGGGAGAACTTCGGCAGATACGCAGTATTTT. It specifies CASSQTGRTSADTQYF.